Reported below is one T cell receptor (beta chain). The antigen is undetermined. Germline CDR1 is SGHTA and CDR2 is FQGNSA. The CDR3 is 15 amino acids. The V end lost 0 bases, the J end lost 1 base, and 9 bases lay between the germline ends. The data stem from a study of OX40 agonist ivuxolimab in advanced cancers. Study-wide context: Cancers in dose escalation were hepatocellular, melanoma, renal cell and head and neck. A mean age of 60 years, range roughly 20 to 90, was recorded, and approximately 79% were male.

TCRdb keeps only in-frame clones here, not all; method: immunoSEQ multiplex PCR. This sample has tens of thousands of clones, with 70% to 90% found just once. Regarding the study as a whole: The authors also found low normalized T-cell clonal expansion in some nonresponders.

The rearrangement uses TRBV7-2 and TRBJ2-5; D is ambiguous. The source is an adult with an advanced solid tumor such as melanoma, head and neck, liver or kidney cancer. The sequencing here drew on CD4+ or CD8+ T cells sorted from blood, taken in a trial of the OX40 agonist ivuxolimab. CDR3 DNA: TGTGCCAGCAGCTTAGCAAAATGGGGCCAAGAGACCCAGTACTTC. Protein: CASSLAKWGQETQYF. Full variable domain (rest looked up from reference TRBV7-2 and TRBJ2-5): GAGVSQSPSNKVTEKGKDVELRCDPISGHTALYWYRQSLGQGLEFLIYFQGNSAPDKSGLPSDRFSAERTGGSVSTLTIQRTQQEDSAVYLCASSLAKWGQETQYFGPGTRLLVL.